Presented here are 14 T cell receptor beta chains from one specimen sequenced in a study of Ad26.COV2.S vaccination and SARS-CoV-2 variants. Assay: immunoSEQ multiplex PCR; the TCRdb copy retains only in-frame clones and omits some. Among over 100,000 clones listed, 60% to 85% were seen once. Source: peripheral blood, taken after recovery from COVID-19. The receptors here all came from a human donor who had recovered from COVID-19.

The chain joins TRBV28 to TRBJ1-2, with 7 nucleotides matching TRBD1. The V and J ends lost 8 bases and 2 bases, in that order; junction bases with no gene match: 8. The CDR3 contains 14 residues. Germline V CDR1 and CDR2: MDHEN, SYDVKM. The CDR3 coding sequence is TGTGCCAGCGTTCCAGGGGGGCTAAACTATGGCTACACCTTC. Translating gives CASVPGGLNYGYTF.

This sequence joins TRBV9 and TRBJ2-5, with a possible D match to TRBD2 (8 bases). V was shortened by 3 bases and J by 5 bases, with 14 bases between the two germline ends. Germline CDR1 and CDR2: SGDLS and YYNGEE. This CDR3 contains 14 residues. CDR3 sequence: CASSGTGGGETQYF. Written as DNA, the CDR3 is TGTGCCAGCAGCGGGACAGGCGGGGGGGAGACCCAGTACTTC.

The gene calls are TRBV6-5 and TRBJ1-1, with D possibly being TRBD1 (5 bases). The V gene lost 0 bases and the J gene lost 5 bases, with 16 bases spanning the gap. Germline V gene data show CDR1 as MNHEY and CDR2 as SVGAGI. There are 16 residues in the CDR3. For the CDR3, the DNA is TGTGCCAGCAGTTACTCGATTTTCAGGGAGAGGACTGAAGCTTTCTTT. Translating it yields CASSYSIFRERTEAFF.

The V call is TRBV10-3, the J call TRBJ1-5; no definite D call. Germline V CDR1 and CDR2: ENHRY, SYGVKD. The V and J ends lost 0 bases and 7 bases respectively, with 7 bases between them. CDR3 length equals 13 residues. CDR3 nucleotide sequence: TGTGCCATCAGTGAGTCTCAGGAGCAGCCCCAGCATTTT. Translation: CAISESQEQPQHF.

As DNA, the CDR3 is TGTGCCAGCAGCCAAGAGGGTTTTGCGGGGGGGGAAGAGACCCAGTACTTC. Amino acids: CASSQEGFAGGEETQYF. The J gene is TRBJ2-5, the V gene TRBV4-2, with 9 positions matching TRBD2. The CDR3 is made up of 17 amino acids. Losses at the gene ends were 0 bases for V and 3 bases for J; bases not matched to a gene: 8. Per the germline V gene, CDR1 is LGHNA and CDR2 is YNFKEQ.

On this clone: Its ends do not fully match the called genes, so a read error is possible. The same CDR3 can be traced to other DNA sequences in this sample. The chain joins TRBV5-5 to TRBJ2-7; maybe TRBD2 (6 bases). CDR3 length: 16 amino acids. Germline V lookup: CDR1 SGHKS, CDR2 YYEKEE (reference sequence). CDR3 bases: TGTGCCAGCAGCTTGGCCGGCGGGGCCCAGTCCTACGAGCAGTATTTC. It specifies CASSLAGGAQSYEQYF.

The CDR3 DNA is TGTGCCAGTAGTACCTGGGACAGGGACAATCAGCCCCAGCATTTT. Its translation is CASSTWDRDNQPQHF. The rearrangement links TRBV19 to TRBJ1-5, with 9 bases aligning to TRBD1. With V trimmed by 4 bases and J by 3 bases, 4 bases remained unmatched. The CDR3 runs 15 residues. Per the germline V gene, CDR1 is LNHDA and CDR2 is SQIVND (reference sequence).

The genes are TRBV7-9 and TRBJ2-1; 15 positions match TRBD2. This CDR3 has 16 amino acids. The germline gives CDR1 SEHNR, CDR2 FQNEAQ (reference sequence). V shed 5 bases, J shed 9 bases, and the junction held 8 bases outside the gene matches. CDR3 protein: CASSPSGTSGGTEQFF. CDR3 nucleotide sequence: TGTGCCAGCAGCCCTTCCGGGACTAGCGGGGGGACTGAGCAGTTCTTC.

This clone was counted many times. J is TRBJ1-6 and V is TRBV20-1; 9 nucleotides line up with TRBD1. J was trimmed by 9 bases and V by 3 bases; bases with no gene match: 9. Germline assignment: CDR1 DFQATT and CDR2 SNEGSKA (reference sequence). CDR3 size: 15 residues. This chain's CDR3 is CSASVPGQGASPLHF. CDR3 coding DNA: TGCAGTGCTAGTGTACCGGGACAGGGCGCTTCACCCCTCCACTTT.

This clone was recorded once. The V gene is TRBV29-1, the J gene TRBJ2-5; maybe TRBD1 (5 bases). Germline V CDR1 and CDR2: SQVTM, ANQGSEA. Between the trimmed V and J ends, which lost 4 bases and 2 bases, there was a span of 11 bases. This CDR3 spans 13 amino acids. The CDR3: CSVGWQGQETQYF. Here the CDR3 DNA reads TGCAGCGTTGGATGGCAGGGTCAAGAGACCCAGTACTTC.

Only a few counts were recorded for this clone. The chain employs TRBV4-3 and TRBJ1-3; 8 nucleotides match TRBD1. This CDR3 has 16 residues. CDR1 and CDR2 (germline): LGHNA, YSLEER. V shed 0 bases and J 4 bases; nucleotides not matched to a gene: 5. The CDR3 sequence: CASSQDRTGSGNTIYF. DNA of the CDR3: TGCGCCAGCAGCCAAGACCGGACAGGGTCCGGAAACACCATATATTTT.

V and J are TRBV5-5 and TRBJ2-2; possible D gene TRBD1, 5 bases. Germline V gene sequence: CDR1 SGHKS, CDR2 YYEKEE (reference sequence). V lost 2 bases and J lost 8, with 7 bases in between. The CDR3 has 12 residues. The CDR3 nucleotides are TGTGCCAGCAGCTTTGACAGTGGGGAGCTGTTTTTT. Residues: CASSFDSGELFF.

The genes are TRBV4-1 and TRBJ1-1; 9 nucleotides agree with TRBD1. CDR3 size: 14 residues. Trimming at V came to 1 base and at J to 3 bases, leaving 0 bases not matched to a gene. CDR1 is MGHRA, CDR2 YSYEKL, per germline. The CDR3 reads CASSQGTGDTEAFF. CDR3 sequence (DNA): TGCGCCAGCAGCCAAGGGACAGGGGACACTGAAGCTTTCTTT.

CDR3 nucleotides: TGTGCCAGCAGCTTGGCCGGACTTGCTGAAGCTTTCTTT. Amino acids: CASSLAGLAEAFF. The chain carries TRBV5-5 and TRBJ1-1; D is ambiguous. Germline V CDR1 and CDR2: SGHKS, YYEKEE (reference sequence). The V gene lost 0 bases and the J gene lost 6 bases, with 9 bases spanning the gap. This CDR3 has 13 amino acids. The full variable domain, with the rest looked up from reference TRBV5-5 and TRBJ1-1, is DAGVTQSPTHLIKTRGQQVTLRCSPISGHKSVSWYQQVLGQGPQFIFQYYEKEERGRGNFPDRFSARQFPNYSSELNVNALLLGDSALYLCASSLAGLAEAFFGQGTRLTVV.